Below, 6 T cell receptor beta chains from the same sample are listed, as sequenced in a study of T cells in Graves' hyperthyroidism and ophthalmopathy. What was amplified from RNA transcripts were TCR beta CDR3 regions. TCR CDR3 regions were first amplified by RT-PCR with HTBI primers. TCRdb independently ran MiXCR on the multiplex PCR reads; one entry per CDR3 protein. The table includes hundreds of thousands of distinct CDR3 sequences, about two fifths detected once. Sequencing was carried out using blood. The receptors stem from a man between 18 and 29 years old with Graves' hyperthyroidism.

This clonotype is a singleton in its sample. The chain links TRBV25-1 to TRBJ2-1; D perhaps matches TRBD1 (6 bases). Trimming stripped 0 bases from V and 8 bases from J, with 11 bases between. The length of the CDR3 is 14 residues. From germline, CDR1 is MGHDK and CDR2 SYGVNS. The CDR3 DNA reads TGTGCCAGCAGTGAATATAGGGGGACGGATGAGCAGTTCTTC. This translates into CASSEYRGTDEQFF.

This clonotype was seen ten or more times. The chain combines TRBV9 with TRBJ1-1; TRBD1 matches at 7 bases. V shed 4 bases and J 0 bases; nucleotides not matched to a gene: 6. Germline CDR1 SGDLS, CDR2 YYNGEE. This CDR3 spans 15 amino acids. DNA for the CDR3: TGTGCCAGCAGCCCTCCGACAGGGATGAACACTGAAGCTTTCTTT. Translated: CASSPPTGMNTEAFF.

The chain links TRBV7-2 to TRBJ2-7; D may correspond to TRBD1 or TRBD2 (6 bases each). The V end was cut by 1 base, the J end by 0 bases, with 16 bases between. The CDR3 sequence is 17 residues long. Germline V CDR1 and CDR2: SGHTA, FQGNSA. CDR3 DNA sequence: TGTGCCAGCAGCTTAGTGCAAGGGGGGATGAGCTCCTACGAGCAGTACTTC. The encoded protein is CASSLVQGGMSSYEQYF. Based on the CDR3 plus reference TRBV7-2 and TRBJ2-7, the full variable domain is GAGVSQSPSNKVTEKGKDVELRCDPISGHTALYWYRQSLGQGLEFLIYFQGNSAPDKSGLPSDRFSAERTGGSVSTLTIQRTQQEDSAVYLCASSLVQGGMSSYEQYFGPGTRLTVT.

Here the CDR3 DNA reads TGTGCAACCATCACCGGGACAGGGGAAACTGAAGCTTTCTTT. Its translation is CATITGTGETEAFF. The rearrangement joins TRBV10-3 to TRBJ1-1, with 10 bases lining up with TRBD1. The CDR3 is 14 amino acids. The germline CDR1 and CDR2 sequences are ENHRY and SYGVKD.

The chain recombines TRBV19 with TRBJ1-2; 8 bases map to TRBD1. Germline V gene data show CDR1 as LNHDA and CDR2 as SQIVND (reference sequence). V was clipped by 3 bases and J by 5 bases; unmatched bases: 17. The CDR3 sequence is 18 residues long. The CDR3 spells CASSIRGDTGGAAYGYTF. The CDR3 DNA reads as TGTGCCAGTAGTATCCGCGGGGATACAGGGGGAGCGGCATATGGCTACACCTTC. The whole variable domain, filled in from reference TRBV19 and TRBJ1-2, reads DGGITQSPKYLFRKEGQNVTLSCEQNLNHDAMYWYRQDPGQGLRLIYYSQIVNDFQKGDIAEGYSVSREKKESFPLTVTSAQKNPTAFYLCASSIRGDTGGAAYGYTFGSGTRLTVV.

This chain connects TRBV7-8 to TRBJ1-3; D not resolved. With 4 bases removed from V and 4 bases from J, the gap between germline ends came to 14 bases. Looked up from germline, CDR1 is SGHVS and CDR2 is FQNEAQ. The CDR3 runs to 15 residues. CDR3 protein: CASSSDSSRGNTIYF. CDR3 bases: TGTGCCAGCAGCTCCGACTCCTCTCGGGGAAACACCATATATTTT.